What follows describes a single T cell receptor (beta chain). What it binds is not known. The assay was immunoSEQ multiplex PCR, and TCRdb's table has in-frame clones only and misses some. This table has around 42,000 clones, roughly 65% appearing once. Each patient with chemo-refractory metastatic non-small-cell lung cancer was treated with focal radiation plus CTLA-4 blockade using ipilimumab. This sample stems from a study of radiotherapy plus CTLA-4 blockade in lung cancer. Broader study findings: Some TCR clones had been derived from tumors. These clones expanded in peripheral blood after radiotherapy plus ipilimumab.

Germline CDR1 reads MNHNY; CDR2 reads SVGAGI (reference sequence). V lost 5 bases to trimming and J lost 2 bases, with 6 bases between them. CDR3 size: 12 residues. Sequenced here: peripheral blood, sampled from a patient treated with radiotherapy plus ipilimumab. This TCR came from a human donor with non-small cell lung cancer who had a partial response to radiotherapy plus ipilimumab. This rearrangement joins TRBV6-6 to TRBJ1-2, with D maybe TRBD1 (5 bases). The chain's CDR3 is CASSQGNYGYTF. In nucleotides, the CDR3 is TGTGCCAGCAGTCAGGGAAACTATGGCTACACCTTC.